This TCR beta chain was captured by sequencing in a study of blood T cell repertoires in COVID-19. At the level of the study: The origin of the acute and convalescent COVID-19 samples was the United States, Italy and Spain. PBMCs, B-cell-depleted T cells, or T cells provided the cDNA or gDNA that made up the material.

Germline trimming cut 3 bases from V and 1 base from J; bases unmatched to any gene: 1. The CDR3 sequence is 14 residues long. CDR1 DFQATT and CDR2 SNEGSKA come from the germline V gene (reference sequence). Original processing methods: Amplification of reference gene primers provided the estimated nucleated cell counts. Using immunoSEQ multiplex PCR, the repertoire was profiled, and TCRdb retains in-frame clones only, with some absent. V and J calls and clone size are as listed in that table; D and trimming were resolved from the DNA. Of about 180,000 clones in the sample, roughly 89% were seen once. Patients of the Seattle cohort, enrolled during active infection, were followed longitudinally.

The V call is TRBV20-1, the J call TRBJ2-2; 8 nucleotides line up with TRBD2. The TCR sequence derives from a woman between 65 and 79 years old with COVID-19, enrolled during active disease. The sample taken for sequencing was peripheral blood. The CDR3 DNA reads as TGCAGTGCTAGTAGCGGGAAGAACACCGGGGAGCTGTTTTTT. Protein product: CSASSGKNTGELFF.